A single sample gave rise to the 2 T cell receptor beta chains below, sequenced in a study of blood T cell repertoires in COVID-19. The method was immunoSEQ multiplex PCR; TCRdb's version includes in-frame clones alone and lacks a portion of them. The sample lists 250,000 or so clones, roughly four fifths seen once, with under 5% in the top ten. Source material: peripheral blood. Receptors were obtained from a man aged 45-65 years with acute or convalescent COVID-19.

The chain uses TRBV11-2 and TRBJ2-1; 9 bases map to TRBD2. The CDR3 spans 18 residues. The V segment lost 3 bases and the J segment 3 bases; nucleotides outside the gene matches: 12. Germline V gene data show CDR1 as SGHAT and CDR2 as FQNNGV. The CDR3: CASSFPHLAGVNYNEQFF. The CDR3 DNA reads TGTGCCAGCAGCTTCCCCCATTTAGCGGGAGTTAACTACAATGAGCAGTTCTTC.

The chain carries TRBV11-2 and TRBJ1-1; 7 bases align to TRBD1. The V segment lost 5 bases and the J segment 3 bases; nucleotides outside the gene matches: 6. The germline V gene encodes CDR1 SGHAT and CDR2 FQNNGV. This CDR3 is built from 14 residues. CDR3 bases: TGTGCCAGCAGCACGTACAGGGGTGACACTGAAGCTTTCTTT. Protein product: CASSTYRGDTEAFF.